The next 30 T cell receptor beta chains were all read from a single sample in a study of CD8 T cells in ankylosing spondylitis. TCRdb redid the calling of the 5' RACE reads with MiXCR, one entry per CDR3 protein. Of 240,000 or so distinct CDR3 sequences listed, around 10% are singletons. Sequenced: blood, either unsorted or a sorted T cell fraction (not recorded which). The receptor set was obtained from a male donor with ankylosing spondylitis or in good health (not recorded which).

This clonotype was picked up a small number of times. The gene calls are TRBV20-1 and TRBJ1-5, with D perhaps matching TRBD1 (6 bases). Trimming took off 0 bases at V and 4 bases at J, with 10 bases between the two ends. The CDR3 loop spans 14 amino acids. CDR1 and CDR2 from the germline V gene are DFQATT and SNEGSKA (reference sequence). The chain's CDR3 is CSARDPRGNQPQHF. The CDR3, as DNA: TGCAGTGCTAGAGATCCCAGGGGTAATCAGCCCCAGCATTTT.

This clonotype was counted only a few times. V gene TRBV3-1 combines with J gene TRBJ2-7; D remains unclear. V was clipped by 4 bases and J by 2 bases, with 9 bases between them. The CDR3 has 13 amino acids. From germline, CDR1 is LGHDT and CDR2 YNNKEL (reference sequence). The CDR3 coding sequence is TGTGCCAGCAGCCCCGTTTTGGCCTACGAGCAGTACTTC. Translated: CASSPVLAYEQYF.

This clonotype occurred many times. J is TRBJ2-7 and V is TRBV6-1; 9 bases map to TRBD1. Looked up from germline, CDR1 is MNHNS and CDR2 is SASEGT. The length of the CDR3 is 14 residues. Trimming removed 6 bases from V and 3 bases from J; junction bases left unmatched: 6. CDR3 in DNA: TGTGCCAGCAGCTGGACAGGGGCGTACTACGAGCAGTACTTC. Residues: CASSWTGAYYEQYF.

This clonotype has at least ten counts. CDR3 amino acids: CASSSDRGGDFEQYF. The CDR3 region has the DNA TGTGCCAGCAGTTCAGACAGGGGTGGGGATTTCGAGCAGTACTTC. The rearrangement joins TRBV12-3 or TRBV12-4 to TRBJ2-7, with TRBD1 matching over 8 bases. The trim removed 4 bases at V and 6 bases at J, leaving 11 bases unmatched. The CDR3 extends over 15 amino acids.

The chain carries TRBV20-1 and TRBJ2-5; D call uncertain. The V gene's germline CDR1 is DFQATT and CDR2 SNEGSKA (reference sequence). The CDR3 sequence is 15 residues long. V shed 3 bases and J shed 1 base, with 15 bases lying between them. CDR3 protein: CSARYRGLGQETQYF. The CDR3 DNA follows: TGCAGTGCTAGGTACCGCGGCCTCGGCCAAGAGACCCAGTACTTC.

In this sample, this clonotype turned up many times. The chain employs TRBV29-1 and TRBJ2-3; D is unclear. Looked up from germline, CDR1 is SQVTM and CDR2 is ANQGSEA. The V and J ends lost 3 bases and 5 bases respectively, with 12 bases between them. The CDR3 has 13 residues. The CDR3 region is CSVEDQRLDTQYF. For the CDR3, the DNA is TGCAGCGTTGAGGACCAGAGACTAGATACGCAGTATTTT.

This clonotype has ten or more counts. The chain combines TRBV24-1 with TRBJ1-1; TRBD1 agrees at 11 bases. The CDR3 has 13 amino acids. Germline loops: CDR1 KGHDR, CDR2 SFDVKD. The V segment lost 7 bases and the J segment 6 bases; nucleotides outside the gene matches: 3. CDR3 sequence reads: CATRDRGRPEAFF. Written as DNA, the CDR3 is TGTGCCACCAGGGACAGGGGGCGACCTGAAGCTTTCTTT.

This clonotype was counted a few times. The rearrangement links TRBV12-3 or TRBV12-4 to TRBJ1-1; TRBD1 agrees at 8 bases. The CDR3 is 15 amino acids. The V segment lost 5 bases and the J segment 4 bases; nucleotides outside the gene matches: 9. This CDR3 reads CASSQDRAFITEAFF. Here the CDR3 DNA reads TGTGCCAGCAGTCAGGACAGGGCTTTTATCACTGAAGCTTTCTTT.

CDR3 protein: CANPADRVSYEQYF. The CDR3 nucleotides read TGCGCCAATCCCGCCGACAGGGTAAGCTACGAGCAGTACTTC. The rearrangement links TRBV5-1 to TRBJ2-7; 7 bases are shared with TRBD1. Germline V gene sequence: CDR1 SGHRS, CDR2 YFSETQ. V shed 9 bases, J shed 3 bases, and the junction held 12 bases outside the gene matches. The CDR3 extends over 14 amino acids.

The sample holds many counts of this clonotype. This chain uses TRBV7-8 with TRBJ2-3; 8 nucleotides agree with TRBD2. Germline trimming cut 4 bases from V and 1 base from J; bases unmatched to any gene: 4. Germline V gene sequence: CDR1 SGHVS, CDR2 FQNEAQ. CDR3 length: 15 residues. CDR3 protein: CASSSDGRGTDTQYF. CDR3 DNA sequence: TGTGCCAGCAGCTCGGACGGGAGGGGCACAGATACGCAGTATTTT. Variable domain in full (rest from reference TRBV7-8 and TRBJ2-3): GAGVSQSPRYKVAKRGQDVALRCDPISGHVSLFWYQQALGQGPEFLTYFQNEAQLDKSGLPSDRFFAERPEGSVSTLKIQRTQQEDSAVYLCASSSDGRGTDTQYFGPGTRLTVL.

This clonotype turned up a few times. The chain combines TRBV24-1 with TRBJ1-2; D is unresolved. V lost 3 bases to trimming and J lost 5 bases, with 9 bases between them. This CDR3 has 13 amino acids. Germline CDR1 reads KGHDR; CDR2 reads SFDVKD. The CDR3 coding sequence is TGTGCCACCAGTGATAGCTGGGGATATGGCTACACCTTC. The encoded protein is CATSDSWGYGYTF.

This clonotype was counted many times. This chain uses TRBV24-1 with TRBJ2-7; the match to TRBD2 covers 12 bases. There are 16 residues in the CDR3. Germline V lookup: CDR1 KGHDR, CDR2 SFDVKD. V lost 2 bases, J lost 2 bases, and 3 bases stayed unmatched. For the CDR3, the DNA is TGTGCCACCAGTGATTCCCGGACTAGCGGGACCTACGAGCAGTACTTC. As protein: CATSDSRTSGTYEQYF.

This CDR3 is CSVDDLAAYGYTF. The DNA for the CDR3 is TGCAGCGTTGATGACTTAGCGGCCTATGGCTACACCTTC. This chain connects TRBV29-1 to TRBJ1-2; D not resolved. Trimming left V 3 bases short and J 4 bases short, with 12 bases between. Per the germline V gene, CDR1 is SQVTM and CDR2 is ANQGSEA. The CDR3 length is 13 residues. The variable domain in full, with the rest retrieved from reference TRBV29-1 and TRBJ1-2, is SAVISQKPSRDICQRGTSLTIQCQVDSQVTMMFWYRQQPGQSLTLIATANQGSEATYESGFVIDKFPISRPNLTFSTLTVSNMSPEDSSIYLCSVDDLAAYGYTFGSGTRLTVV.

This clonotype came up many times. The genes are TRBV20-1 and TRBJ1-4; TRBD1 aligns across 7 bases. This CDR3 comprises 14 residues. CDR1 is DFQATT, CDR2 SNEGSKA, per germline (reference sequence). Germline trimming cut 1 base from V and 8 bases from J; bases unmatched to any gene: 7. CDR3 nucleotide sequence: TGCAGTGCTAGAGCATACAGGGGAGAAGAAAAACTGTTTTTT. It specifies CSARAYRGEEKLFF.

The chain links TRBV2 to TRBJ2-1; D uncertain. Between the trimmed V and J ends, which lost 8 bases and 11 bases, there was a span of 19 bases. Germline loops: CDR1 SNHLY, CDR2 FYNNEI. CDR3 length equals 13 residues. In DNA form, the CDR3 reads TGTGCCAGCCTCACTCACTCCTCGGCACAGCAGTTCTTC. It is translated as CASLTHSSAQQFF. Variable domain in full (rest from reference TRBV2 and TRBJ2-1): EPEVTQTPSHQVTQMGQEVILRCVPISNHLYFYWYRQILGQKVEFLVSFYNNEISEKSEIFDDQFSVERPDGSNFTLKIRSTKLEDSAMYFCASLTHSSAQQFFGPGTRLTVL.

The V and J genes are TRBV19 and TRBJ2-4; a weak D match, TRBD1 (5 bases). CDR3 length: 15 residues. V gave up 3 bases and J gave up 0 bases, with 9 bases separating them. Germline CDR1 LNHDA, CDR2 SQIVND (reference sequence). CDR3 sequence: CASSMTREAKNIQYF. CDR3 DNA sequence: TGTGCCAGTAGTATGACCAGGGAAGCCAAAAACATTCAGTACTTC. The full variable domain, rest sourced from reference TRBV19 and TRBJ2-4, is DGGITQSPKYLFRKEGQNVTLSCEQNLNHDAMYWYRQDPGQGLRLIYYSQIVNDFQKGDIAEGYSVSREKKESFPLTVTSAQKNPTAFYLCASSMTREAKNIQYFGAGTRLSVL.

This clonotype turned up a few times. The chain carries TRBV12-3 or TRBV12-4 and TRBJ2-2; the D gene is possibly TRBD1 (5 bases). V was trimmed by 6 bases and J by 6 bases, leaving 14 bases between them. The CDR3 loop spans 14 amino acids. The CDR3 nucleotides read TGTGCCAGCAGAAGCGAACAGGTTGCCGGGGAGCTGTTTTTT. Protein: CASRSEQVAGELFF.

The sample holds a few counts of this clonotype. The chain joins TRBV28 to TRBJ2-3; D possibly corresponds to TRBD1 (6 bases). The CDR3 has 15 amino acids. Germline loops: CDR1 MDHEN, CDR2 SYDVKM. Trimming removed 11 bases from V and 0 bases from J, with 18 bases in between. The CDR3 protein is CAGSHREGSTDTQYF. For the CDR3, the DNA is TGTGCCGGCTCACACAGGGAAGGAAGCACAGATACGCAGTATTTT.

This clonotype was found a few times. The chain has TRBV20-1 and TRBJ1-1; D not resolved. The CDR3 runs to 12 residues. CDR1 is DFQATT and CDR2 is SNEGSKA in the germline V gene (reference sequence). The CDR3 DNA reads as TGCAGCGCTCCCGGGATGAACACTGAAGCTTTCTTT. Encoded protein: CSAPGMNTEAFF.

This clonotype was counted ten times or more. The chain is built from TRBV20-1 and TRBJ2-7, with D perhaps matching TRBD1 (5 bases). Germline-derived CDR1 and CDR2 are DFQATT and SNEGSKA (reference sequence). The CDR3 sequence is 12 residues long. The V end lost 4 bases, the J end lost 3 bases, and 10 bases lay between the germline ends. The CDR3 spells CSATGADYEQYF. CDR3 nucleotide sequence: TGCAGTGCTACTGGGGCGGACTACGAGCAGTACTTC.

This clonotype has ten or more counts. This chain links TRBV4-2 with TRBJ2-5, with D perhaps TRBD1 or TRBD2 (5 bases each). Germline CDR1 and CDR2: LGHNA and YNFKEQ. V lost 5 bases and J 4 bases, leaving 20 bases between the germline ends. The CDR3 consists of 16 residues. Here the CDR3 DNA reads TGTGCCAGCAGCGTAGGGACCGGGCCCACTGTAGAGACCCAGTACTTC. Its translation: CASSVGTGPTVETQYF.

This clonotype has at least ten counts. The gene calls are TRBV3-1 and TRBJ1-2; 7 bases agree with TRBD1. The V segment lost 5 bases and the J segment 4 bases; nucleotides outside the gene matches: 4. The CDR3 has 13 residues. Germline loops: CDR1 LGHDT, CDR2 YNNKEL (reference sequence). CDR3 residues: CASSTQGTYGYTF. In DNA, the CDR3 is TGTGCCAGCAGCACACAGGGGACCTATGGCTACACCTTC. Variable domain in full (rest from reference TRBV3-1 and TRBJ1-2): DTAVSQTPKYLVTQMGNDKSIKCEQNLGHDTMYWYKQDSKKFLKIMFSYNNKELIINETVPNRFSPKSPDKAHLNLHINSLELGDSAVYFCASSTQGTYGYTFGSGTRLTVV.

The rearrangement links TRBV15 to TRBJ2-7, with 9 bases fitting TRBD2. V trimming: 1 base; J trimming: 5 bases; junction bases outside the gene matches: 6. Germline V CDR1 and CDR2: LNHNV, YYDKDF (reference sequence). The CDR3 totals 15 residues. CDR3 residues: CATSRARAGGNEQYF. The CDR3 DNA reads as TGTGCCACCAGCAGAGCAAGAGCGGGAGGTAACGAGCAGTACTTC.

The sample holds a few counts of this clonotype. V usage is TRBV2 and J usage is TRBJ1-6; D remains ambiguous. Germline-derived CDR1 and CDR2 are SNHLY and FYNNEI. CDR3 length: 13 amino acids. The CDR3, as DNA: TGTGCTAGTCTCGGGTCCTATAATTCACCCCTCCACTTT. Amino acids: CASLGSYNSPLHF.

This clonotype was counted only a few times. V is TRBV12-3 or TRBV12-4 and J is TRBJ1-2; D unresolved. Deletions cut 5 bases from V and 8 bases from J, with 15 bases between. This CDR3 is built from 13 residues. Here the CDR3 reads CASSASGERGYTF. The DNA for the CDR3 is TGTGCCAGCAGTGCCTCAGGAGAGAGGGGCTACACCTTC.

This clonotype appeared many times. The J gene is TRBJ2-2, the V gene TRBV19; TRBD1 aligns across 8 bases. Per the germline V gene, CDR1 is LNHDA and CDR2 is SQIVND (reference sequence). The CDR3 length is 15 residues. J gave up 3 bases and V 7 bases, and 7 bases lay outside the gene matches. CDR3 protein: CASTLVDRDTGELFF. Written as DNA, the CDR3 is TGTGCCAGTACTCTCGTGGACAGGGACACCGGGGAGCTGTTTTTT.

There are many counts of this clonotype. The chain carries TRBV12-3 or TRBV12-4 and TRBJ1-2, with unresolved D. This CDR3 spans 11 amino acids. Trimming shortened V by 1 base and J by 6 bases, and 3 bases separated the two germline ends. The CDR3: CASSLDNGYTF. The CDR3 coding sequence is TGTGCCAGCAGTTTAGATAATGGCTACACCTTC.

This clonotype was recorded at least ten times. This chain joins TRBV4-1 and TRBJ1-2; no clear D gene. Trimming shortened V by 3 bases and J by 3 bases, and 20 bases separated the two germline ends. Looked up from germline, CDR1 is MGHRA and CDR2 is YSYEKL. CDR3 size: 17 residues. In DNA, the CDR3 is TGCGCCAGCAGCCATGATCGACAAGGAGGCCCTTACTATGGCTACACCTTC. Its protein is CASSHDRQGGPYYGYTF.

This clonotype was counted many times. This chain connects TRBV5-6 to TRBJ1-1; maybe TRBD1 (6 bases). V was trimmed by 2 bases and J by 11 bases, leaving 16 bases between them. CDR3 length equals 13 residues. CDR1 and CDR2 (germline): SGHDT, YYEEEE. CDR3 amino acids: CASSLRGLGLAFF. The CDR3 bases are TGTGCCAGCAGCTTACGGGGGCTCGGTTTGGCTTTCTTT.

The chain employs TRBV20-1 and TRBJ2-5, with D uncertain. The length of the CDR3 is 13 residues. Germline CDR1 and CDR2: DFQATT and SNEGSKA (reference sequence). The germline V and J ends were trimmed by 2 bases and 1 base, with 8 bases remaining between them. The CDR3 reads CSARLLIQETQYF. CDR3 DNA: TGCAGTGCTAGACTACTCATCCAAGAGACCCAGTACTTC.